Shown below are 23 T cell receptor beta chains from a single sample sequenced in a study of metastatic and nonmetastatic thyroid tumors. Using MiXCR, TCRdb reanalyzed the PCR reads. Of 30,000 to 35,000 clones listed, 20% to 25% are singletons. No patient received treatment before thyroid surgery. The sample was tumor tissue. All receptors come from a male donor with papillary thyroid cancer or a benign thyroid nodule (not recorded which). Some clones in this sample may be carry-over from other donors' samples.

About this clone itself: The same CDR3 can be traced to other DNA sequences in this sample. Here the CDR3 reads CASSLTGAGPSEQYF. DNA of the CDR3: TGTGCCAGCAGTTTAACTGGCGCAGGGCCTTCCGAGCAGTACTTC. V gene TRBV12-3 or TRBV12-4 combines with J gene TRBJ2-7; the D gene is possibly TRBD1 (5 bases). The CDR3 consists of 15 residues. The V end was cut by 2 bases, the J end by 6 bases, with 17 bases between.

Ten or more counts support this clone. CDR3 loop: CASSGGSQETQYF. The CDR3 nucleotides read TGTGCCAGCAGTGGAGGCTCTCAAGAGACCCAGTACTTC. The chain is built from TRBV6-1 and TRBJ2-5; D is unclear. CDR3 length: 13 residues. The germline V and J ends were trimmed by 4 bases and 2 bases, with 8 bases remaining between them. Germline V gene data show CDR1 as MNHNS and CDR2 as SASEGT.

This clone was counted at least ten times. The rearrangement uses TRBV20-1 and TRBJ2-4, with D maybe TRBD1 (6 bases). Germline V lookup: CDR1 DFQATT, CDR2 SNEGSKA (reference sequence). This CDR3 region has 16 residues. Trimming took off 5 bases at V and 0 bases at J, with 17 bases between the two ends. CDR3 residues: CSAAGGQKLAKNIQYF. The CDR3 nucleotides are TGCAGTGCTGCCGGTGGACAGAAGCTAGCCAAAAACATTCAGTACTTC.

This clone was recorded at least ten times. J is TRBJ2-2 and V is TRBV28; D possibly uses TRBD1 or TRBD2 (5 bases each). This CDR3 is 16 amino acids long. The V gene lost 4 bases and the J gene lost 9 bases, with 21 bases spanning the gap. Germline-derived CDR1 and CDR2 are MDHEN and SYDVKM. The CDR3 region has the DNA TGTGCCAGCAGTTCCGGGACGCCGGGGATGGGCCGGGAGCTGTTTTTT. As protein: CASSSGTPGMGRELFF.

This clone was observed a handful of times. An end of the junction differs from the germline gene, which may be a read error. This sequence joins TRBV6-2 or TRBV6-3 and TRBJ1-5, with D perhaps matching TRBD1 (5 bases). Germline V gene sequence: CDR1 MNHEY, CDR2 SVGEGT. This CDR3 has 14 residues. CDR3 region: CSSSLTGNRAPQHF. The CDR3 DNA is TGTTCCAGCAGCCTAACAGGTAACCGGGCGCCCCAGCATTTT.

There are many counts of this clone. The chain is built from TRBV19 and TRBJ2-3; weak D call: TRBD2 (5 bases). The germline gives CDR1 LNHDA, CDR2 SQIVND (reference sequence). This CDR3 contains 13 residues. V lost 7 bases and J lost 1, with 9 bases in between. The CDR3 DNA follows: TGTGCCAGTAAGGGAGCAGGCACAGATACGCAGTATTTT. This sequence encodes CASKGAGTDTQYF. The variable domain in full, completed from reference TRBV19 and TRBJ2-3, reads DGGITQSPKYLFRKEGQNVTLSCEQNLNHDAMYWYRQDPGQGLRLIYYSQIVNDFQKGDIAEGYSVSREKKESFPLTVTSAQKNPTAFYLCASKGAGTDTQYFGPGTRLTVL.

Ten or more counts support this clone. The genes are TRBV29-1 and TRBJ2-5, with D uncertain. The CDR3 totals 11 residues. Germline V gene lookup returns CDR1 SQVTM and CDR2 ANQGSEA. V was shortened by 1 base and J by 4 bases, with 4 bases between the two germline ends. The DNA of the CDR3 is TGCAGCGTTGAAGGGTTAGAGACCCAGTACTTC. As protein: CSVEGLETQYF.

This clone was seen many times. V is TRBV28 and J is TRBJ1-5, with D possibly TRBD1 on 5 matching bases. The germline V gene has CDR1 MDHEN and CDR2 SYDVKM. CDR3 length equals 13 residues. Trimming pared 8 bases from V and 3 bases from J, leaving 11 bases between. CDR3 DNA sequence: TGTGCCAGCGTTGACAGTACCAATCAGCCCCAGCATTTT. This sequence encodes CASVDSTNQPQHF. The full variable domain, its missing parts supplied by reference TRBV28 and TRBJ1-5, is DVKVTQSSRYLVKRTGEKVFLECVQDMDHENMFWYRQDPGLGLRLIYFSYDVKMKEKGDIPEGYSVSREKKERFSLILESASTNQTSMYLCASVDSTNQPQHFGDGTRLSIL.

This clone was observed at least ten times. A read error may explain this, as a much larger clone is one base away. Other DNA sequences from this sample encode an identical CDR3 as well. V gene TRBV12-3 or TRBV12-4 combines with J gene TRBJ2-3; a possible D gene is TRBD1 (5 bases). This CDR3 is 15 amino acids long. The CDR3 sequence is CASSFLAGRTDTQYF. The CDR3 region has the DNA TGCGCCAGCAGTTTTCTGGCAGGGCGCACAGATACGCAGTATTTT.

By share, this clone ranks as medium-sized. The genes are TRBV27 and TRBJ1-1; 8 nucleotides agree with TRBD1. V lost 5 bases and J lost 3; bases outside the gene matches: 14. The germline CDR1 and CDR2 sequences are MNHEY and SMNVEV (reference sequence). The CDR3 extends over 17 amino acids. CDR3 bases: TGTGCCAGCAGTCCGAATCACACAGGGGGGAAGGACACTGAAGCTTTCTTT. Translating it yields CASSPNHTGGKDTEAFF.

The sample holds many counts of this clone. The V call is TRBV28, the J call TRBJ1-1, with 10 nucleotides matching TRBD1. The CDR3 has 14 amino acids. Germline assignment: CDR1 MDHEN and CDR2 SYDVKM. V lost 5 bases and J lost 8; bases outside the gene matches: 8. The CDR3 nucleotides read TGTGCCAGCAGTCGGAGACAGGGGGCCCTCGAAGCTTTCTTT. Translation gives CASSRRQGALEAFF.

In this sample, this clone turned up many times. The chain has TRBV20-1 and TRBJ1-5; 10 bases align to TRBD1. The CDR3 totals 13 residues. The V segment lost 6 bases and the J segment 7 bases; nucleotides outside the gene matches: 6. Germline assignment: CDR1 DFQATT and CDR2 SNEGSKA (reference sequence). The chain's CDR3 is CSAGDRGRQPQHF. In DNA, the CDR3 is TGCAGTGCGGGGGACAGGGGTAGGCAGCCCCAGCATTTT.

This clone is labeled medium-sized. The V call is TRBV2, the J call TRBJ2-7; D unclear. V was cut by 3 bases and J by 3 bases, with 12 bases left in between. This CDR3 spans 14 amino acids. The V gene's germline CDR1 is SNHLY and CDR2 FYNNEI. The CDR3 DNA reads TGTGCCAGCAGTGATTATCCGGACGGCTACGAGCAGTACTTC. This translates into CASSDYPDGYEQYF. Drawing the rest from reference TRBV2 and TRBJ2-7, the complete variable domain is EPEVTQTPSHQVTQMGQEVILRCVPISNHLYFYWYRQILGQKVEFLVSFYNNEISEKSEIFDDQFSVERPDGSNFTLKIRSTKLEDSAMYFCASSDYPDGYEQYFGPGTRLTVT.

The chain has TRBV4-2 and TRBJ2-3, with a weak D call TRBD2 (6 bases). The V end was cut by 8 bases, the J end by 2 bases, with 26 bases between. Per germline, CDR1 LGHNA and CDR2 YNFKEQ. The CDR3 loop spans 18 amino acids. DNA for the CDR3: TGTGCCAGCGCCATTTGGGAGGTTAGGGGCCGGGTCACAGATACGCAGTATTTT. Amino acids: CASAIWEVRGRVTDTQYF.

By share, this clone ranks as medium-sized. This sequence joins TRBV6-1 and TRBJ2-7; the D is unclear. Germline lookup yields CDR1 MNHNS and CDR2 SASEGT. This CDR3 comprises 13 residues. Trimming shortened V by 5 bases and J by 2 bases, and 10 bases separated the two germline ends. CDR3 loop: CASSWGITYEQYF. CDR3 DNA: TGTGCCAGCAGTTGGGGTATTACCTACGAGCAGTACTTC.

This clone was counted at least ten times. The identical CDR3 is also encoded by other nucleotide sequences in the sample. The chain joins TRBV28 to TRBJ1-5, with 10 bases fitting TRBD1. V dropped 9 bases and J dropped 6; count of bases not matched to a gene: 8. The germline gives CDR1 MDHEN, CDR2 SYDVKM. The CDR3 runs 14 residues. The CDR3 nucleotides read TGTGCCAGTAGTGGACAGGGGGTAGGTCAGCCCCAGCATTTT. It is translated as CASSGQGVGQPQHF.

This clone was detected many times. The chain recombines TRBV5-4 with TRBJ2-3; 8 bases are a match to TRBD2. Unmatched junction bases numbered 3, after V lost 3 bases and J lost 0 bases. The length of the CDR3 is 15 residues. The germline V gene encodes CDR1 SGHNT and CDR2 YYREEE (reference sequence). CDR3: CASSWTSRSTDTQYF. The CDR3 nucleotides read TGTGCCAGCAGCTGGACTAGCCGAAGCACAGATACGCAGTATTTT.

The chain carries TRBV5-8 and TRBJ2-6; no clear D. The CDR3 length is 14 residues. Germline V gene sequence: CDR1 SGHTS, CDR2 YDEGEE. V was trimmed by 2 bases and J by 2 bases, leaving 5 bases between them. CDR3 amino acids: CASSFSTGANVLTF. CDR3 nucleotide sequence: TGTGCCAGCAGCTTTAGTACTGGGGCCAACGTCCTGACTTTC.

Ten or more counts support this clone. The rearrangement joins TRBV7-3 to TRBJ2-2; D gene unclear. V shed 3 bases and J shed 5 bases, with 10 bases lying between them. The germline V gene encodes CDR1 SGHTA and CDR2 FQGTGA. The CDR3 has 14 amino acids. CDR3 in DNA: TGTGCCAGCAGCTTGCAACCTGCTACCGGGGAGCTGTTTTTT. Translation gives CASSLQPATGELFF.

In this sample, this clone turned up many times. The junction differs from germline at one of its ends, possibly a read error. The CDR3 protein is CASSAPEGPQHF. CDR3 coding DNA: TGTGCCAGCTCAGCACCGGAGGGGCCCCAGCATTTT. V usage is TRBV18 and J usage is TRBJ1-5; D is uncertain. This CDR3 has 12 amino acids. Germline V lookup: CDR1 KGHSH, CDR2 LQKENI.

By frequency in the sample, this clone is medium-sized (0.01 to 0.1%). The V and J genes are TRBV24-1 and TRBJ1-1; 11 positions agree with TRBD1. CDR1 is KGHDR and CDR2 is SFDVKD in the germline V gene. After removal of 4 bases from V and 11 bases from J, the junction contained 11 bases not matched to a gene. The CDR3 has 15 amino acids. In DNA, the CDR3 is TGTGCCACCAGTGACTCCGGACAGGGGGCAACTCGCGCTTTCTTT. This gives the protein CATSDSGQGATRAFF.

The chain employs TRBV20-1 and TRBJ1-2; D is undetermined. There are 16 residues in the CDR3. The V gene's germline CDR1 is DFQATT and CDR2 SNEGSKA (reference sequence). The V gene lost 0 bases and the J gene lost 0 bases, with 14 bases spanning the gap. CDR3 residues: CSARDSTVGANYGYTF. DNA for the CDR3: TGCAGTGCTAGAGATAGTACAGTTGGAGCTAACTATGGCTACACCTTC.

In this sample, this clone turned up many times. The chain employs TRBV10-3 and TRBJ1-2; D is perhaps TRBD1 (6 bases). This CDR3 comprises 13 residues. The V gene lost 6 bases and the J gene lost 7 bases, with 15 bases spanning the gap. Germline-derived CDR1 and CDR2 are ENHRY and SYGVKD. CDR3 nucleotide sequence: TGTGCCATCAGGGCTACAGACAGGTTTGGCTACACCTTC. This gives the protein CAIRATDRFGYTF.